Listed below are T cell receptor beta chains from one sample, sequenced in a study of OX40 agonist ivuxolimab in advanced cancers. The method was immunoSEQ multiplex PCR; TCRdb's version includes in-frame clones alone and lacks a portion of them. The sample consists of some 87,000 clones, over 85% of them appearing once. The starting material was CD4+ or CD8+ T cells sorted from blood, obtained in a trial of the OX40 agonist ivuxolimab. These receptors came from an adult with an advanced solid tumor such as melanoma, head and neck, liver or kidney cancer. Both conserved end residues are part of each CDR3. A D gene is named only where the DNA matches it firmly. Part of the rows lack a size; the others show once, few, many or a class for expanded clones.

cdr3_nt	cdr3_aa	j_call	d_call	v_call	clone_size
TGTGCCAGCAGTCCCCTGGTTTTGTCGGGAGGGGCCAACGTCCTGACTTTC	CASSPLVLSGGANVLTF	TRBJ2-6	.	TRBV27	.
TGTGCCAGCAGAGGGGGTACTAATGAAAAACTGTTTTTT	CASRGGTNEKLFF	TRBJ1-4	.	TRBV6-5	.
TGTGCCACCAGCAGGAGGGACCCCGAGACCCAGTACTTC	CATSRRDPETQYF	TRBJ2-5	.	TRBV15	.
TGTGCCAGCAGCTTAGGTACTGGGCGTGCTTGGGGCGAGCAGTACTTC	CASSLGTGRAWGEQYF	TRBJ2-7	.	TRBV11-2	.
TGTGCCAGCAGCTTGGGTGGGGGTATAGACGGCTACACCTTC	CASSLGGGIDGYTF	TRBJ1-2	.	TRBV5-4	.
TGTGCCAGTAGTGTCGAATCTACGAGCACCTTCGAGCAGTACTTC	CASSVESTSTFEQYF	TRBJ2-7	.	TRBV19	.
TGCGCCAGCAGCCCCACTAGCGGGAGATCCTACAATGAGCAGTTCTTC	CASSPTSGRSYNEQFF	TRBJ2-1	TRBD2	TRBV4-1	.
TGCGCCAGCAGCCAAGAAGACCTTTACGAGCAGTACTTC	CASSQEDLYEQYF	TRBJ2-7	.	TRBV4-3	.
TGTGCCAGCAGCTCATTTAACTATGGCTACACCTTC	CASSSFNYGYTF	TRBJ1-2	.	TRBV11-2	.
TGTGCCAGCAGCCCAGGGTTTAGCGGCCGAGAGACCCAGTACTTC	CASSPGFSGRETQYF	TRBJ2-5	.	TRBV7-3	.
TGTGCCAGCAGTGAATTCGGGACAGGGGGCATTTTAGGCGAGCAGTACTTC	CASSEFGTGGILGEQYF	TRBJ2-7	TRBD1	TRBV6-1	.
TGCGCCAGCAGCGTAGCGGGAGTGATAGAGACCCAGTACTTC	CASSVAGVIETQYF	TRBJ2-5	TRBD2	TRBV5-1	.
TGTGCCAGCAGCTTCCTCCTGGGTTACGAGCAGTACTTC	CASSFLLGYEQYF	TRBJ2-7	.	TRBV7-6	once
TGTGCCAGCAGTGTCTGGGACAGGGCAGATACGCAGTATTTT	CASSVWDRADTQYF	TRBJ2-3	TRBD1	TRBV25-1	.
TGCGCCAGCAGCCAAGAAACGGGGCCCTACGAGCAGTACTTC	CASSQETGPYEQYF	TRBJ2-7	.	TRBV4-3	.
TGTGCCAGCAGCCTGGGGGGGCGGGACGAGGCTACCGGGGAGCTGTTTTTT	CASSLGGRDEATGELFF	TRBJ2-2	.	TRBV11-3	.
TGTGCCAGCAGCAAAGAAAAGAGAATAGCAACTAATGAAAAACTGTTTTTT	CASSKEKRIATNEKLFF	TRBJ1-4	.	TRBV21-1	.
TGTGCCACCGAGGGACAGGGGGGCAATGAGCAGTTCTTC	CATEGQGGNEQFF	TRBJ2-1	TRBD1	TRBV2	.
TGTGCCAGCAGCTTACTAGCGGGAGGACTGGGGGAGAGCACAGATACGCAGTATTTT	CASSLLAGGLGESTDTQYF	TRBJ2-3	TRBD2	TRBV7-3	.
TGTGCCAGCAGCGTAGCCCAGACAGGACCGAACACTGAAGCTTTCTTT	CASSVAQTGPNTEAFF	TRBJ1-1	.	TRBV9	.
TGTGCCAGCAGCTTCTACACCGGACTGTCGCGCAGCACAGATACGCAGTATTTT	CASSFYTGLSRSTDTQYF	TRBJ2-3	.	TRBV11-2	.
TGTGCCAGCACTCCTACGCAGGGCCTCGAGGTGAACACCGGGGAGCTGTTTTTT	CASTPTQGLEVNTGELFF	TRBJ2-2	.	TRBV28	.
TGTGCCAGCAGCTCAGAGCGACTAGCGGGCTACAATGAGCAGTTCTTC	CASSSERLAGYNEQFF	TRBJ2-1	TRBD2	TRBV7-9	.
TGTGCCAGCAGCGTAGTTACATCGGGCTATGGCTACACCTTC	CASSVVTSGYGYTF	TRBJ1-2	.	TRBV9	.
TGTGCCAGCAGTTTAGGGCCCAGGGTGGGCTACACCTTC	CASSLGPRVGYTF	TRBJ1-2	.	TRBV27	once
TGTGCCAGTAGTATACCCGGATCGACCTACAATGAGCAGTTCTTC	CASSIPGSTYNEQFF	TRBJ2-1	.	TRBV19	.
TGTGCCAGCAGCCCACGGACAGGGGTTGAGCAGTACTTC	CASSPRTGVEQYF	TRBJ2-7	TRBD1	TRBV7-9	.
TGTGCCAGCAGCTTATTTGGGGCCCACGACACAGATACGCAGTATTTT	CASSLFGAHDTDTQYF	TRBJ2-3	.	TRBV7-2	.
TGTGCCAGCAGTGAGGCTAGCGGGAGGACCACCGGGGAGCTGTTTTTT	CASSEASGRTTGELFF	TRBJ2-2	TRBD2	TRBV25-1	.
TGTGCCAGCAGCTGGGACAGGGACACTGAAGCTTTCTTT	CASSWDRDTEAFF	TRBJ1-1	TRBD1	TRBV5-6	few
TGTGCCAGCAGTTACGCCTCCGGTCACAGAATCTACGAGCAGTACTTC	CASSYASGHRIYEQYF	TRBJ2-7	.	TRBV6-5	.
TGTGCCAGCCACCCCCGGACTAGCGGGTACAATGAGCAGTTCTTC	CASHPRTSGYNEQFF	TRBJ2-1	TRBD2	TRBV6-6	.
TGTGCCAGCAGTTCAGGGGCGGACACCATATATTTT	CASSSGADTIYF	TRBJ1-3	.	TRBV28	.
TGTGCCAGCAGTGCCCGTCTCGGCAGGGGGTGTGATCTGTACTTC	CASSARLGRGCDLYF	TRBJ2-7	TRBD1	TRBV27	.
TGTGCTAGTGGTTTGTCCTTGACACCCCTGGAAATGCGTGGCTACACCTTC	CASGLSLTPLEMRGYTF	TRBJ1-2	.	TRBV12-5	.
TGCAGTGCTAAAAGGGAAGTGAGCTACACCTTC	CSAKREVSYTF	TRBJ1-2	.	TRBV20-1	.
TGTGCCAGCAGCTTCTACGGGACAGGGGCCCTGGGAGAGACCCAGTACTTC	CASSFYGTGALGETQYF	TRBJ2-5	TRBD1	TRBV7-2	.
TGTGCCAGCAATCTAGCGGACCAAGAGACCCAGTACTTC	CASNLADQETQYF	TRBJ2-5	TRBD2	TRBV2	once
TGTGCCAGCAGTTTATCGATTCAGCAGACCAAGTTCTCCTACGAGCAGTACTTC	CASSLSIQQTKFSYEQYF	TRBJ2-7	.	TRBV27	.
TGTGCCAGCAGCCAAGGGCCCTGGACGGGAGAGCAGTACTTC	CASSQGPWTGEQYF	TRBJ2-7	.	TRBV14	.
TGCGCCAGCAGCCCGGTAACCTCGACCTATCGGGGCTACACCTTC	CASSPVTSTYRGYTF	TRBJ1-2	.	TRBV4-3	.
TGTGCCAGCAGCTTGGACCAGCCGGGACAGGGAGGCAATGAGCAGTTCTTC	CASSLDQPGQGGNEQFF	TRBJ2-1	TRBD1	TRBV5-6	.
TGTGCTAGCAGCTTAGGCGAACAGGGGAGCTTGGAGACCCAGTACTTC	CASSLGEQGSLETQYF	TRBJ2-5	TRBD1	TRBV7-7	.
TGTGCCTGGAGTGCCGGGACAGGTGGTAATGAGCAGTTCTTC	CAWSAGTGGNEQFF	TRBJ2-1	TRBD1	TRBV30	once
TGTGCCAGCAGTTCTCCCGGACAGGGATTTAACTATGGCTACACCTTC	CASSSPGQGFNYGYTF	TRBJ1-2	TRBD1	TRBV6-6	.
TGTGCCAGCATGATGGTAGCAGGCCGCACTGAAGCTTTCTTT	CASMMVAGRTEAFF	TRBJ1-1	.	TRBV5-6	.
TGCGCCAGCAGCCACCGACTAGCGGGAGGGAGTGAGCAGTTCTTC	CASSHRLAGGSEQFF	TRBJ2-1	TRBD2	TRBV4-3	.
TGTGCCAGCAGCATCCCCGGCGGGGCCTCCGGACCGGAGACCCAGTACTTC	CASSIPGGASGPETQYF	TRBJ2-5	.	TRBV9	.
TGTGCCAGCAGTTTGCTAGCGGGAAAGCAGTACTTC	CASSLLAGKQYF	TRBJ2-7	TRBD2	TRBV27	.
TGTGCCAGCAGCTTGACGGCCCCCGGGGAGCTGTTTTTT	CASSLTAPGELFF	TRBJ2-2	.	TRBV11-2	.
TGTGCCAGCAGTTTACGGGACGGCTCCTACGAGCAGTACTTC	CASSLRDGSYEQYF	TRBJ2-7	.	TRBV28	.
TGTGCCAGCAGCAGCAGGGTCTCTGGAAACACCATATATTTT	CASSSRVSGNTIYF	TRBJ1-3	.	TRBV21-1	.